A selection of T cell receptor beta chains follows, all from one sample in a study of T cell responses to AZD1222 COVID-19 vaccine. The data were produced by immunoSEQ multiplex PCR, yet TCRdb's version contains in-frame clones alone and is incomplete. The repertoire holds more than 95,000 clones, with roughly 88% as singletons. The sequenced sample was peripheral blood, obtained on day 0 of AZD1222 vaccination. Receptors were obtained from an adult in good health. Both conserved end residues are part of each CDR3. A D gene is named only where the DNA matches it firmly. A row's size may be missing; if present it is once, few, many or a size class.

size,J,D,V,DNA,CDR3
NA,TRBJ2-1,NA,TRBV11-2,TGTGCCAGCAGCTCACGGACGGGAACCTACAATGAGCAGTTCTTC,CASSSRTGTYNEQFF
NA,TRBJ1-5,NA,TRBV2,TGTGCCAGCAGTGAAGGGGTAACTGGCAATCAGCCCCAGCATTTT,CASSEGVTGNQPQHF
once,TRBJ1-2,NA,TRBV3-1/TRBV3-2,TGTGCCAGCAGCCAAAACTTACTAACAATTAACTATGGCTACACCTTC,CASSQNLLTINYGYTF
NA,TRBJ2-2,TRBD1,TRBV5-1,TGCGCCAGCAGAGGACAGGGGGCGAACACCGGGGAGCTGTTTTTT,CASRGQGANTGELFF
NA,TRBJ1-2,NA,TRBV7-8,TGTGCCAGCAGCCCCGAGGGGGGCTACACCTTC,CASSPEGGYTF
NA,TRBJ1-2,NA,TRBV5-1,TGCGCCAGCAGCTTGGGCTCTTCAGCTAACTATGGCTACACCTTC,CASSLGSSANYGYTF
NA,TRBJ2-7,TRBD1,TRBV6-5,TGTGCCAGCAGCGGGACAGGGATCTACTACGAGCAGTACTTC,CASSGTGIYYEQYF
NA,TRBJ2-5,TRBD2,TRBV9,TGTGCCAGCAGCCCGGGCGGGGGAGGAGAGACCCAGTACTTC,CASSPGGGGETQYF
NA,TRBJ2-1,TRBD2,TRBV28,TGTGCCAGCAGTTTTTCGGGGGGTTGGAGCTCCTACAATGAGCAGTTCTTC,CASSFSGGWSSYNEQFF
NA,TRBJ2-5,NA,TRBV7-2,TGTGCCAGCAGCTTAACAGGGTTGGAGACCCAGTACTTC,CASSLTGLETQYF
NA,TRBJ2-1,NA,TRBV14,TGTGCCAGCAGCCGCCAAAGCGGGGAGCAGTTCTTC,CASSRQSGEQFF
few,TRBJ2-7,NA,TRBV12-3/TRBV12-4,TGTGCCAGCAGCACAGTTGGGGACCGGGAGTACTTC,CASSTVGDREYF
once,TRBJ1-1,NA,TRBV7-9,TGTGCCAGCAGCGATTGGGGACCACGGGGACAAAACACTGAAGCTTTCTTT,CASSDWGPRGQNTEAFF
NA,TRBJ2-3,TRBD1,TRBV6-2/TRBV6-3,TGTGCCAGCAGCCCCGATGCGACAGGGGCAGATACGCAGTATTTT,CASSPDATGADTQYF
NA,TRBJ2-6,NA,TRBV5-5,TGTGCCAGCAGTCCGGAGGTTTCTGGGGCCAACGTCCTGACTTTC,CASSPEVSGANVLTF
NA,TRBJ1-2,NA,TRBV5-1,TGCGCCAGCAGCACCGGGGGGTCCGAAGCTAACTATGGCTACACCTTC,CASSTGGSEANYGYTF
once,TRBJ1-4,NA,TRBV6-5,TGTGCCAGCACCTCTCCTACAGGGACAAATGAAAAACTGTTTTTT,CASTSPTGTNEKLFF
NA,TRBJ2-4,NA,TRBV27,TGTGCCAGCACCGATCGGGGGGCTGAGGCCAAAAACATTCAGTACTTC,CASTDRGAEAKNIQYF
NA,TRBJ2-7,TRBD1,TRBV18,TGTGCCAGCTCACCAGGGACAGCTCCTTCCTACGAGCAGTACTTC,CASSPGTAPSYEQYF
NA,TRBJ2-1,NA,TRBV3-1/TRBV3-2,TGTGCCAGCAGCCAACCGGGACTCGTCTCCTACAATGAGCAGTTCTTC,CASSQPGLVSYNEQFF
NA,TRBJ1-5,NA,TRBV6-5,TGTGCCAGCAGTAGTCGCAATCAGCCCCAGCATTTT,CASSSRNQPQHF
NA,TRBJ1-1,NA,TRBV6-5,TGTGCCAGCCCAGGGTCTACTGAAGCTTTCTTT,CASPGSTEAFF
NA,TRBJ1-2,TRBD1,TRBV7-2,TGTGCCAGCAGCCCCTCCGGGACAGATATTAACTATGGCTACACCTTC,CASSPSGTDINYGYTF
NA,TRBJ2-7,TRBD2,TRBV4-2,TGTGCCAGCAGCCCTGGGGCGGGTAGCGGGAGCGTTGGTTTTGACGAGCAGTACTTC,CASSPGAGSGSVGFDEQYF
NA,TRBJ2-1,TRBD2,TRBV5-1,TGCGCCAGCAGCTCTCGTAGCGGGACGAGCGCTGAGCAGTTCTTC,CASSSRSGTSAEQFF
NA,TRBJ1-6,NA,TRBV5-6,TGTGCCAGCAGCTTGACAGGGAACTATAATTCACCCCTCCACTTT,CASSLTGNYNSPLHF
NA,TRBJ2-1,TRBD2,TRBV27,TGTGCCAGCCGACTAGCGGGAGTTAATGAGCAGTTCTTC,CASRLAGVNEQFF
NA,TRBJ2-3,NA,TRBV5-8,TGTGCCAGCCCCCTCTGGGCCGCAGATACGCAGTATTTT,CASPLWAADTQYF
NA,TRBJ1-2,NA,TRBV5-4,TGTGCCAGCAGCTTAAGGGGAGGCTACACCTTC,CASSLRGGYTF
NA,TRBJ2-3,TRBD1,TRBV6-2/TRBV6-3,TGTGCCAGCAGTTCCGGACAGGGGGAGTATAGCACAGATACGCAGTATTTT,CASSSGQGEYSTDTQYF
NA,TRBJ1-2,NA,TRBV10-1,TGCGCCAGCAGTGCCCTACGCGGGAAAGGCTACACCTTC,CASSALRGKGYTF
NA,TRBJ1-6,TRBD1,TRBV6-4,TGTGCCAGCAGTGTTACCGGGACAGGGGGGTCACCCCTCCACTTT,CASSVTGTGGSPLHF
NA,TRBJ2-7,TRBD1,TRBV5-4,TGTGCCAGCAGCTTGGGGACAGGCCTCCGCTACGAGCAGTACTTC,CASSLGTGLRYEQYF
few,TRBJ2-7,NA,TRBV18,TGTGCCAGCTCACTGGATGTTAGCGGCAGAGAAGACGAGCAGTACTTC,CASSLDVSGREDEQYF
NA,TRBJ2-1,NA,TRBV21-1,TGTGCCAGCAGCAATAGGCTAGCGGGAGGCACCTACAATGAGCAGTTCTTC,CASSNRLAGGTYNEQFF
NA,TRBJ1-1,NA,TRBV28,TGTGCCAGCAGTCCACCGACGAGGGGCACTGAAGCTTTCTTT,CASSPPTRGTEAFF
once,TRBJ1-3,NA,TRBV3-1/TRBV3-2,TGTGCCAGCAGTCTAAGAGCACAGTCTGGAAACACCATATATTTT,CASSLRAQSGNTIYF
NA,TRBJ2-2,TRBD1,TRBV7-3,TGTGCCAGCAGCTGGGGGACAGGGGCCGGGGAGCTGTTTTTT,CASSWGTGAGELFF
NA,TRBJ2-7,NA,TRBV27,TGTGCCAGCAGTTTTTTCCCCCAGAGCTCCTACGAGCAGTACTTC,CASSFFPQSSYEQYF
NA,TRBJ1-3,NA,TRBV5-1,TGCGCCAGCAGCCCGACAGTCTACTCTGGAAACACCATATATTTT,CASSPTVYSGNTIYF
NA,TRBJ2-7,NA,TRBV6-5,TGTGCCAGCAGAAAGGGACCCCCCTACGAGCAGTACTTC,CASRKGPPYEQYF
NA,TRBJ2-7,TRBD1,TRBV19,TGTGCCACTAGACAGGGGGGCTCCTACGAGCAGTACTTC,CATRQGGSYEQYF
NA,TRBJ1-5,TRBD1,TRBV19,TGTGCCAGTAGTACGGGACAGGGGGTGGATCAGCCCCAGCATTTT,CASSTGQGVDQPQHF
NA,TRBJ2-5,TRBD1,TRBV3-1/TRBV3-2,TGTGCCAGCAGCCAAGAGACAGGGATAGGGGAGACCCAGTACTTC,CASSQETGIGETQYF
NA,TRBJ1-3,TRBD1,TRBV12-5,TGTGCTAGTGGTTTGACGGGGACAGGGGGAAACACCATATATTTT,CASGLTGTGGNTIYF
NA,TRBJ2-7,NA,TRBV27,TGTGCCAGCAGTTTATTGGCGGCAGGGGAGCAGTACTTC,CASSLLAAGEQYF
NA,TRBJ1-6,NA,TRBV25-1,TGTGCCAGCAGTGATGTCCAGGGAGCTAATTCACCCCTCCACTTT,CASSDVQGANSPLHF
NA,TRBJ1-2,NA,TRBV27,TGTGCCAGCAGTCCTCGGACAACCCACTATGGCTACACCTTC,CASSPRTTHYGYTF
NA,TRBJ2-3,TRBD1,TRBV11-3,TGTGCCAGCAAACAGGGGGCCGGCACAGATACGCAGTATTTT,CASKQGAGTDTQYF